Listed below are T cell receptor beta chains from one sample, sequenced in a study of T cell repertoires in cytomegalovirus infection. TCRdb itself ran the reads through MiXCR, one entry per CDR3 protein. The table lists 450,000 to 650,000 distinct CDR3 sequences, about 26% of them singletons. The sequenced sample consisted of PBMCs. These receptors were collected from a human donor in good health (CMV status not recorded). Some clones in this sample may be carry-over from other donors' samples. Both conserved end residues are part of each CDR3. D genes are given only for firm matches. Clone size is given for some rows only: seen once, a few or many times, or a class if the clone is expanded.

-,15,TRBV9,-,TRBJ2-5,CASSVAGQEGETQYF,TGTGCCAGCAGCGTAGCAGGCCAAGAGGGAGAGACCCAGTACTTC
TRBD1,15,TRBV11-2,-,TRBJ1-2,CASSLRDSGAYGYTF,TGTGCCAGCAGCTTAAGGGACAGTGGAGCCTATGGCTACACCTTC
TRBD1,17,TRBV7-2,few,TRBJ1-1,CASSLWGGGQGGTEAFF,TGTGCCAGCAGCTTATGGGGGGGGGGACAGGGGGGCACTGAAGCTTTCTTT
-,13,TRBV6-6,once,TRBJ2-3,CASISHGTDTQYF,TGTGCCAGCATTTCTCACGGCACAGATACGCAGTATTTT
TRBD2,15,TRBV10-1,few,TRBJ2-1,CASSRNLAGGGEQFF,TGCGCCAGCAGCCGAAACCTAGCGGGAGGAGGCGAGCAGTTCTTC
TRBD1,15,TRBV4-1,-,TRBJ1-2,CASSHQSDRGDGYTF,TGCGCCAGCAGCCACCAAAGTGACAGGGGAGATGGCTACACCTTC
TRBD2,15,TRBV28,-,TRBJ2-3,CASTGLAGYTDTQYF,TGTGCCAGCACGGGACTAGCGGGGTACACAGATACGCAGTATTTT
-,13,TRBV7-2,many,TRBJ1-2,CASSLGTSGGYTF,TGTGCCAGCAGCTTAGGGACAAGTGGTGGCTACACCTTC
-,14,TRBV15,-,TRBJ2-1,CATSTVSSYNEQFF,TGTGCCACCAGCACCGTTAGCTCCTACAATGAGCAGTTCTTC
-,16,TRBV7-2,many,TRBJ1-2,CASSLGTVMTNYGYTF,TGTGCCAGCAGCTTAGGAACAGTGATGACTAACTATGGCTACACCTTC
TRBD2,19,TRBV28,few,TRBJ2-7,CASSERRGTSGALSYEQYF,TGTGCCAGCAGTGAGAGACGTGGGACTAGCGGAGCCCTCTCCTACGAGCAGTACTTC
TRBD1,14,TRBV28,-,TRBJ2-4,CASSSFDRENIQYF,TGTGCCAGCAGCTCCTTTGACAGGGAAAACATTCAGTACTTC
-,15,TRBV15,-,TRBJ2-3,CATSREDLSTDTQYF,TGTGCCACCAGCAGAGAGGACCTTAGCACAGATACGCAGTATTTT
TRBD2,14,TRBV6-5,few,TRBJ2-3,CASRGDSARVTQYF,TGTGCCAGCCGGGGGGACTCCGCTAGGGTAACGCAGTATTTT
-,21,TRBV7-9,-,TRBJ2-2,CASSFLAIGMRTTANTGELFF,TGTGCCAGCAGCTTCCTCGCAATTGGTATGCGAACCACCGCGAACACCGGGGAGCTGTTTTTT
TRBD1,20,TRBV7-8,few,TRBJ1-2,CASSLAFGPGTGRSDYGYTF,TGTGCCAGCAGCTTAGCGTTCGGCCCCGGGACAGGGAGATCGGACTATGGCTACACCTTC
-,13,TRBV4-1,once,TRBJ2-3,CASSQRQADTQYF,TGCGCCAGCAGCCAAAGACAGGCAGATACGCAGTATTTT
TRBD1,16,TRBV7-6,many,TRBJ2-2,CASSPRQGRNTGELFF,TGTGCCAGCAGCCCCAGACAGGGGCGCAACACCGGGGAGCTGTTTTTT
-,17,TRBV28,-,TRBJ1-2,CASIPNLGSSDNYGYTF,TGTGCCAGCATTCCCAACCTCGGAAGTTCCGATAACTATGGCTACACCTTC
-,17,TRBV12-3/TRBV12-4,few,TRBJ2-1,CASSPPPVVAGYNEQFF,TGTGCCAGCAGTCCCCCTCCGGTAGTAGCCGGTTACAATGAGCAGTTCTTC
-,12,TRBV11-1,many,TRBJ2-7,CASSRTDYEQYF,TGTGCCAGCAGCCGGACAGACTACGAGCAGTACTTC
TRBD2,13,TRBV29-1,-,TRBJ2-5,CSVAGRAKETQYF,TGCAGCGTTGCCGGGAGGGCCAAAGAGACCCAGTACTTC
-,13,TRBV5-6,-,TRBJ2-5,CASSFPDQETQYF,TGTGCCAGCAGCTTCCCGGATCAAGAGACCCAGTACTTC
TRBD2,15,TRBV27,-,TRBJ2-1,CASSLFTGGWDEQFF,TGTGCCAGCAGTTTATTCACGGGAGGTTGGGATGAGCAGTTCTTC
TRBD2,16,TRBV19,-,TRBJ2-7,CASSITPGLAGPEQYF,TGTGCCAGTAGTATCACTCCGGGACTAGCGGGACCCGAGCAGTACTTC
TRBD2,16,TRBV6-5,many,TRBJ2-1,CASSYVTSGSQNEQFF,TGTGCCAGCAGTTACGTGACTAGCGGGAGTCAAAATGAGCAGTTCTTC
-,13,TRBV20-1,few,TRBJ1-1,CSAGRQMNTEAFF,TGCAGTGCTGGAAGACAGATGAACACTGAAGCTTTCTTT
TRBD1,17,TRBV12-3/TRBV12-4,few,TRBJ1-6,CASSFLTGGLLNSPLHF,TGTGCCAGCAGTTTTTTGACAGGGGGGCTCCTTAATTCACCCCTCCACTTT
-,15,TRBV6-6,-,TRBJ2-3,CASSHGGGSTDTQYF,TGTGCCAGCAGCCACGGAGGGGGCAGTACAGATACGCAGTATTTT
TRBD2,16,TRBV20-1,once,TRBJ2-6,CSAISGSGSGANVLTF,TGCAGTGCAATTAGCGGGAGTGGTTCTGGGGCCAACGTCCTGACTTTC
-,17,TRBV7-6,-,TRBJ2-1,CASSPRGAIAGRWEQFF,TGTGCCAGCAGCCCCCGAGGGGCTATCGCGGGCCGATGGGAGCAGTTCTTC
TRBD1,16,TRBV18,-,TRBJ1-1,CASSSLPTGGDSGAFF,TGTGCCAGCTCATCCCTCCCGACAGGGGGCGATTCTGGTGCTTTCTTT
-,16,TRBV7-2,few,TRBJ1-5,CASSSFPTEIYQPQHF,TGTGCCAGCAGCTCCTTCCCGACCGAGATCTATCAGCCCCAGCATTTT
-,12,TRBV29-1,-,TRBJ2-1,CSVPRVSNEQFF,TGCAGCGTTCCGAGGGTGTCCAATGAGCAGTTCTTC
-,15,TRBV7-2,many,TRBJ1-1,CASSPGPGLNTEAFF,TGTGCCAGCAGTCCAGGGCCAGGGTTGAACACTGAAGCTTTCTTT
-,11,TRBV25-1,-,TRBJ2-1,CASTETNEQFF,TGTGCCAGCACCGAGACAAATGAGCAGTTCTTC
-,13,TRBV7-2,many,TRBJ1-5,CASSWSRDQPQHF,TGTGCCAGCAGCTGGTCAAGGGATCAGCCCCAGCATTTT
-,13,TRBV11-2,few,TRBJ1-1,CASSLDRDVEAFF,TGTGCCAGCAGCTTAGACAGGGATGTTGAAGCTTTCTTT
-,13,TRBV7-2,many,TRBJ1-1,CASSQQVNTEAFF,TGTGCCAGCAGCCAGCAGGTGAACACTGAAGCTTTCTTT
-,13,TRBV7-2,many,TRBJ1-2,CASSPQENYGYTF,TGTGCCAGCAGTCCCCAGGAAAACTATGGCTACACCTTC
TRBD1,17,TRBV19,-,TRBJ2-6,CASSRGTGDSGANVLTF,TGTGCCAGTAGTAGGGGGACAGGGGACTCTGGGGCCAACGTCCTGACTTTC
-,15,TRBV28,-,TRBJ1-4,CASSRFGAANEKLFF,TGTGCCAGCAGTCGGTTTGGGGCGGCTAATGAAAAACTGTTTTTT
-,13,TRBV7-9,few,TRBJ1-5,CASSLEGTQPQHF,TGTGCCAGCAGCTTAGAAGGGACTCAGCCCCAGCATTTT
-,15,TRBV7-6,many,TRBJ2-1,CASSLAGGQGNEQFF,TGTGCCAGCAGCTTAGCTGGAGGCCAAGGGAATGAGCAGTTCTTC
-,13,TRBV19,-,TRBJ2-2,CASSPDPPGELFF,TGTGCCAGTAGTCCCGACCCTCCCGGGGAGCTGTTTTTT
-,13,TRBV7-2,many,TRBJ1-2,CASSLGARQGYTF,TGTGCCAGCAGCTTAGGGGCGCGCCAGGGCTACACCTTC
-,14,TRBV19,many,TRBJ2-6,CASSFGAGANVLTF,TGTGCCAGTAGTTTCGGGGCTGGGGCCAACGTCCTGACTTTC
TRBD1,13,TRBV30,-,TRBJ1-2,CAWNDRGIYGYTF,TGTGCCTGGAACGACAGGGGCATTTACGGCTACACCTTC
-,15,TRBV30,-,TRBJ1-6,CAWGLVSSYNSPLHF,TGTGCCTGGGGCCTAGTGAGCTCCTATAATTCACCCCTCCACTTT